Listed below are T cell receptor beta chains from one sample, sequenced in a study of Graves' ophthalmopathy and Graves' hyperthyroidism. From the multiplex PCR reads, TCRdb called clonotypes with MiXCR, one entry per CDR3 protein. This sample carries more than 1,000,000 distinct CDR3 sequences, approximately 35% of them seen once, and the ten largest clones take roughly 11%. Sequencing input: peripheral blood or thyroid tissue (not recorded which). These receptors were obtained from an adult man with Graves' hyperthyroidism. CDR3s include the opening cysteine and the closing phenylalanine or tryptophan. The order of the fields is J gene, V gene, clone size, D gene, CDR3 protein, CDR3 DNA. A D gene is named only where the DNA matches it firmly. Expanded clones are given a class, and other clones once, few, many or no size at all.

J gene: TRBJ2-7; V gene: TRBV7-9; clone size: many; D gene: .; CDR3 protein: CASSGLYEQYF; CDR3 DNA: TGTGCCAGCAGCGGCCTATACGAGCAGTACTTC
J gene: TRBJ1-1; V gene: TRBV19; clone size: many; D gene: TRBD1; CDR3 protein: CASFPDRGMNTEAFF; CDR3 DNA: TGTGCCAGTTTTCCCGACAGGGGGATGAACACTGAAGCTTTCTTT
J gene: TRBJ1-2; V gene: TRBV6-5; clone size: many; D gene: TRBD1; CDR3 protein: CASSLQGTGLYGYTF; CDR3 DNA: TGTGCCAGCAGTCTCCAAGGGACAGGGCTCTATGGCTACACCTTC
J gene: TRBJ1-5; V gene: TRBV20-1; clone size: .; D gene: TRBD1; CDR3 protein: CSARGFTSGQGVQPQHF; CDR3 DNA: TGCAGTGCTAGAGGGTTTACTTCGGGACAGGGGGTTCAGCCCCAGCATTTT
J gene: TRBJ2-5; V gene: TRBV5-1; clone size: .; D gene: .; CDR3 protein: CASSLEDTITQETQYF; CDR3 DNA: TGCGCCAGCAGCTTGGAGGACACCATCACGCAAGAGACCCAGTACTTC
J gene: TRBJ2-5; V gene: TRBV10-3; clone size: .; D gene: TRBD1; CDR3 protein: CAISERRDSSGETQYF; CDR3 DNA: TGTGCCATCAGTGAGCGTAGGGACAGTTCTGGAGAGACCCAGTACTTC
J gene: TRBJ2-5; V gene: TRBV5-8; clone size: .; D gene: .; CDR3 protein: CASSLTPKFWETQYF; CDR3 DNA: TGTGCCAGCAGTCTCACCCCAAAATTCTGGGAGACCCAGTACTTC
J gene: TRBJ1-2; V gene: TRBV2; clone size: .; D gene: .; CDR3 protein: CASSERPGNYGYTF; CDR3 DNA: TGTGCCAGCAGTGAGAGGCCAGGCAACTATGGCTACACCTTC
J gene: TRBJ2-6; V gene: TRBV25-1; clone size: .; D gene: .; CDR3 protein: CASSDEAVTNTGANVLTF; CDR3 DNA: TGTGCCAGCAGTGATGAGGCCGTAACTAACACCGGGGCCAACGTCCTGACTTTC
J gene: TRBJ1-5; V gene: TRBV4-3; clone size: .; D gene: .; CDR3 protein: CASSQETGAPGPQHF; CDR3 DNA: TGCGCCAGCAGCCAAGAAACGGGGGCGCCCGGGCCCCAGCATTTT
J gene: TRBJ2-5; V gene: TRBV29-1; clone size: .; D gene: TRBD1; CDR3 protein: CSVQGTGGRETQYF; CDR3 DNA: TGCAGCGTTCAAGGGACAGGGGGCAGAGAGACCCAGTACTTC
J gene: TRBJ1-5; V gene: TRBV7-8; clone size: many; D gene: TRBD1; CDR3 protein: CASSQGQGSNQPQHF; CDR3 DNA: TGTGCCAGCAGCCAGGGACAGGGGAGCAATCAGCCCCAGCATTTT
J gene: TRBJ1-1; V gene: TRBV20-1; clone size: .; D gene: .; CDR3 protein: CSARRGARFEAFF; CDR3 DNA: TGCAGTGCTAGGCGGGGGGCGCGTTTTGAAGCTTTCTTT
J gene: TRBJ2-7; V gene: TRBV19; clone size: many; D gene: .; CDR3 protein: CASSGDIYSTYEQYF; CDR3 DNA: TGTGCCAGTAGTGGGGACATTTACTCCACCTACGAGCAGTACTTC
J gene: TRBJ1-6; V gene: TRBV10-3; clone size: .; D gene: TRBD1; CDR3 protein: CAISPGQRDSPLHF; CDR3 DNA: TGTGCCATCAGCCCGGGACAGAGGGATTCACCCCTCCACTTT
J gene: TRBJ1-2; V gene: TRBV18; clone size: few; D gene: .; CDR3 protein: CASSPRAPGDGYTF; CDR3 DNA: TGTGCCAGCTCACCGAGGGCACCTGGTGATGGCTACACCTTC
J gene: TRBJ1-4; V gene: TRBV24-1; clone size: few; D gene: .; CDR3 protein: CATSDSATNEKLFF; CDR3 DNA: TGTGCCACCAGTGACAGTGCAACTAATGAAAAACTGTTTTTT
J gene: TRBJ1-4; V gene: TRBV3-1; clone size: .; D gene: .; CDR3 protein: CASSKGFGSILF; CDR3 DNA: TGTGCCAGCAGCAAGGGCTTCGGGTCGATTCTTTTT
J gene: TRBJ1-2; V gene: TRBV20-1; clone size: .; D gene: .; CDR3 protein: CSVHAGRRNGYTF; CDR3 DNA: TGCAGTGTCCACGCCGGACGGAGGAATGGCTACACCTTC
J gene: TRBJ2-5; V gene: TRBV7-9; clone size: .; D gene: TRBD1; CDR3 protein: CASSLVGQGASQPQYF; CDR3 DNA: TGTGCCAGCAGCTTAGTTGGACAGGGGGCTTCTCAGCCCCAGTACTTC
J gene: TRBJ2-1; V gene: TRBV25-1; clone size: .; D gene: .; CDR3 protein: CASSELGPNEQFF; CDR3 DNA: TGTGCCAGCAGCGAATTAGGCCCCAATGAGCAGTTCTTC
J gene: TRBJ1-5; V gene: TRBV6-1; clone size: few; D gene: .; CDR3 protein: CASSVRRSNQPQHF; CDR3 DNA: TGTGCCAGCAGTGTACGACGCAGCAATCAGCCCCAGCATTTT
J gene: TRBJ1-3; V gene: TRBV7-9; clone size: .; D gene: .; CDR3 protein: CASSLSRNSGNTIYF; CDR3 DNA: TGTGCCAGCAGCTTATCCCGGAACTCTGGAAACACCATATATTTT
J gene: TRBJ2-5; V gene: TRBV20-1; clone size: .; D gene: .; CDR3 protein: CSASGGQTQYF; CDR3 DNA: TGCAGTGCTAGTGGGGGCCAGACCCAGTACTTC
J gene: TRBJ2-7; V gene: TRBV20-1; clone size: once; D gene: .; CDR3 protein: CSYSQDLISYEQYF; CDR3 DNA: TGCAGTTACTCACAGGACCTAATCTCCTACGAGCAGTACTTC
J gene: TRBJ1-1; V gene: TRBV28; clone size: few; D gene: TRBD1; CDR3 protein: CASSSGGQGVVEAFF; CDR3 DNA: TGTGCCAGCAGTTCGGGGGGACAGGGGGTTGTGGAAGCTTTCTTT
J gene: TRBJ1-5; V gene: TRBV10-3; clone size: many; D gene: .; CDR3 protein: CAISERGEGQPQHF; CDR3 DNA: TGTGCCATCAGTGAGAGGGGAGAGGGTCAGCCCCAGCATTTT
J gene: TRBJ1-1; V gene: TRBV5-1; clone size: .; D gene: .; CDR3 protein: CASSLTDIKMNTEAFF; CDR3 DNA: TGCGCCAGCAGCTTAACAGACATCAAAATGAACACTGAAGCTTTCTTT
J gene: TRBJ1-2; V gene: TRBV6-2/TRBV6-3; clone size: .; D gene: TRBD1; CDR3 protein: CASRSPGQGTNYGYTF; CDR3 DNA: TGTGCCAGCAGAAGCCCGGGACAGGGTACTAACTATGGCTACACCTTC
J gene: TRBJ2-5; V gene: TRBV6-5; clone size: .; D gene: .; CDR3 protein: CASSSNPRRETQYF; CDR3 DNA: TGTGCCAGCAGTTCCAACCCGAGGAGGGAGACCCAGTACTTC